What follows are 27 T cell receptor beta chains derived from one specimen sequenced in a study of early T cells in non-severe SARS-CoV-2 infection. TCRdb itself ran the 5' RACE reads through MiXCR, one entry per CDR3 protein. The table lists roughly 67,000 distinct CDR3 sequences, 12% of them singletons, with around 1.8% in the top ten. The specimen sequenced was whole blood. The receptors stem from an adult who was a healthcare worker with PCR-confirmed SARS-CoV-2 infection or an uninfected control (not recorded which).

This clonotype was seen a handful of times. The chain couples TRBV4-3 to TRBJ2-3; TRBD2 agrees at 12 bases. The CDR3 totals 16 residues. V gave up 1 base and J gave up 4 bases; unmatched junction bases: 3. The germline V gene has CDR1 LGHNA and CDR2 YSLEER. CDR3 bases: TGCGCCAGCAGCCAAGGCCTAGCGGGGGGGGCAGATACGCAGTATTTT. Translating it yields CASSQGLAGGADTQYF.

The rearrangement joins TRBV7-3 to TRBJ1-1, with 7 bases lining up with TRBD1. The length of the CDR3 is 15 residues. Germline V gene sequence: CDR1 SGHTA, CDR2 FQGTGA. V lost 5 bases to trimming and J lost 5 bases; unmatched junction nucleotides: 11. This CDR3 reads CASSAYAGGLTEAFF. The CDR3 DNA reads as TGTGCCAGCAGCGCCTACGCAGGGGGGCTTACTGAAGCTTTCTTT.

This clonotype was seen repeatedly, ten times or more. This chain connects TRBV29-1 to TRBJ2-3; possibly TRBD2 for D (6 bases). This CDR3 region has 13 residues. V shed 8 bases and J shed 6 bases, with 18 bases lying between them. Germline CDR1 and CDR2: SQVTM and ANQGSEA. The CDR3: CSSGAWEADTQYF. CDR3 nucleotides: TGCAGCTCTGGGGCTTGGGAGGCGGATACGCAGTATTTT.

This clonotype has a count of ten or more. The V gene is TRBV10-2, the J gene TRBJ1-5, with a tentative D call TRBD1 (5 bases). The germline V gene encodes CDR1 WSHSY and CDR2 SAAADI. The CDR3 totals 13 residues. V lost 6 bases, J lost 3 bases, and 9 bases lay in between. CDR3: CASRQVDNQPQHF. The CDR3, as DNA: TGCGCCAGCAGACAGGTAGACAATCAGCCCCAGCATTTT.

This rearrangement joins TRBV20-1 to TRBJ1-5; D remains ambiguous. CDR3 size: 14 residues. Trimming shortened V by 6 bases and J by 8 bases, and 20 bases separated the two germline ends. The germline gives CDR1 DFQATT, CDR2 SNEGSKA (reference sequence). The CDR3 here is CSAEREGGGKPQHF. In nucleotides, the CDR3 is TGCAGTGCGGAACGAGAGGGCGGAGGCAAGCCCCAGCATTTT.

This clonotype was counted ten times or more. The gene calls are TRBV7-6 and TRBJ2-1, with a possible D match to TRBD2 (5 bases). Germline-derived CDR1 and CDR2 are SGHVS and FNYEAQ. Trimming took 0 bases from V and 4 from J, leaving 13 bases between them. The CDR3 spans 16 residues. CDR3 in amino acids: CASSLASGLRYNEQFF. For the CDR3, the DNA is TGTGCCAGCAGCTTAGCGAGCGGTCTACGGTACAATGAGCAGTTCTTC.

This clonotype was counted many times. The chain is built from TRBV9 and TRBJ1-6; 8 bases are shared with TRBD1. Germline CDR1 SGDLS, CDR2 YYNGEE. The CDR3 contains 14 residues. V shed 4 bases, J shed 6 bases, and the junction held 3 bases outside the gene matches. DNA of the CDR3: TGTGCCAGCAGCTGGACAGGGAGTAATTCACCCCTCCACTTT. Residues: CASSWTGSNSPLHF.

The genes are TRBV5-1 and TRBJ2-3; TRBD1 agrees at 10 bases. This CDR3 has 20 residues. V lost 0 bases and J lost 2; bases outside the gene matches: 15. CDR1 is SGHRS and CDR2 is YFSETQ in the germline V gene. The DNA of the CDR3 is TGCGCCAGCAGCTTGGAACCGCCGAACCCGACAGGGGGCAACACAGATACGCAGTATTTT. It translates to CASSLEPPNPTGGNTDTQYF. The full variable domain, in which reference TRBV5-1 and TRBJ2-3 provide the parts outside the CDR3, is KAGVTQTPRYLIKTRGQQVTLSCSPISGHRSVSWYQQTPGQGLQFLFEYFSETQRNKGNFPGRFSGRQFSNSRSEMNVSTLELGDSALYLCASSLEPPNPTGGNTDTQYFGPGTRLTVL.

The CDR3 DNA is TGCAGTGCCCCGCAAGGGAACACCGGGGAGCTGTTTTTT. It specifies CSAPQGNTGELFF. This chain links TRBV20-1 with TRBJ2-2; D gene unclear. The V end was cut by 6 bases, the J end by 1 base, with 9 bases between. There are 13 residues in the CDR3. Germline CDR1 is DFQATT and CDR2 is SNEGSKA (reference sequence).

Only a few counts were recorded for this clonotype. The chain couples TRBV5-1 to TRBJ1-1; D not resolved. The CDR3 sequence is 13 residues long. The V gene lost 6 bases and the J gene lost 1 base, with 10 bases spanning the gap. The germline gives CDR1 SGHRS, CDR2 YFSETQ. CDR3 DNA: TGCGCCAGCAAGACCCAGGCGAACACTGAAGCTTTCTTT. It translates to CASKTQANTEAFF. The variable domain in full, completed from reference TRBV5-1 and TRBJ1-1, reads KAGVTQTPRYLIKTRGQQVTLSCSPISGHRSVSWYQQTPGQGLQFLFEYFSETQRNKGNFPGRFSGRQFSNSRSEMNVSTLELGDSALYLCASKTQANTEAFFGQGTRLTVV.

In this sample, this clonotype turned up a few times. The chain couples TRBV7-2 to TRBJ1-1; the D gene is possibly TRBD1 (5 bases). V lost 6 bases, J lost 1 base, and 9 bases lay in between. The CDR3 runs to 13 residues. From germline, CDR1 is SGHTA and CDR2 FQGNSA. The CDR3 protein is CASRQVGNTEAFF. The CDR3 nucleotides are TGTGCCAGCAGACAGGTTGGGAACACTGAAGCTTTCTTT.

This clonotype was counted between two and nine times. The chain employs TRBV7-9 and TRBJ2-3, with 7 bases fitting TRBD1. Germline CDR1 is SEHNR and CDR2 is FQNEAQ (reference sequence). The CDR3 covers 15 residues. Trimming took 5 bases from V and 4 from J; bases not matched to a gene: 9. The CDR3 DNA reads TGTGCCAGCAGCGAAGGACAGGATCGGGCAGATACGCAGTATTTT. This gives the protein CASSEGQDRADTQYF.

The chain is built from TRBV10-3 and TRBJ1-1, with 8 bases matching TRBD1. With V trimmed by 6 bases and J by 0 bases, 3 bases remained unmatched. Germline loops: CDR1 ENHRY, CDR2 SYGVKD. The CDR3 has 14 amino acids. The CDR3 DNA reads as TGTGCCATCAGGGGGACAGGTATGAACACTGAAGCTTTCTTT. Protein: CAIRGTGMNTEAFF.

The rearrangement joins TRBV30 to TRBJ1-2, with 10 bases aligning to TRBD1. Trimming took 3 bases from V and 8 from J; bases not matched to a gene: 9. This CDR3 is built from 14 residues. Germline V gene sequence: CDR1 GTSNPN, CDR2 SVGIG (reference sequence). The CDR3 DNA reads TGTGCCTGGAGGAGGGACAGGGGTTTTTTCGGCTACACCTTC. This gives the protein CAWRRDRGFFGYTF.

CDR3 sequence: CASSTSASTDTQYF. The CDR3 region has the DNA TGTGCCAGCAGCACTAGCGCCAGCACAGATACGCAGTATTTT. The chain carries TRBV7-9 and TRBJ2-3, with 7 positions matching TRBD2. The V segment lost 5 bases and the J segment 0 bases; nucleotides outside the gene matches: 2. The CDR3 is 14 residues long. Looked up from germline, CDR1 is SEHNR and CDR2 is FQNEAQ (reference sequence).

A remark on this clonotype: Being one base from a much bigger clone, this may be a read error. The chain combines TRBV10-3 with TRBJ2-3; D remains unclear. Germline-derived CDR1 and CDR2 are ENHRY and SYGVKD. There are 14 residues in the CDR3. V dropped 10 bases and J dropped 6 bases, with 20 bases sitting between them. The DNA for the CDR3 is TGTGCCAGCCAACAGAGGCACCTAGGGGATACGCAGTATTTT. This sequence encodes CASQQRHLGDTQYF.

A few counts support this clonotype. The chain employs TRBV7-3 and TRBJ1-1; 10 nucleotides agree with TRBD1. J gave up 4 bases and V 5 bases, and 1 base lay outside the gene matches. CDR1 and CDR2 (germline): SGHTA, FQGTGA. This CDR3 has 13 amino acids. CDR3 nucleotides: TGTGCCAGCAGCGGGACAGGGGTCACTGAAGCTTTCTTT. The encoded protein is CASSGTGVTEAFF.

There are a few counts of this clonotype. V and J are TRBV13 and TRBJ2-3; 9 bases line up with TRBD2. The CDR3 is made up of 19 amino acids. Unmatched junction bases numbered 18, after V lost 5 bases and J lost 3 bases. Germline CDR1 reads PRHDT; CDR2 reads FYEKMQ (reference sequence). The CDR3 loop is CASSVSTAFGGGATDTQYF. CDR3 nucleotides: TGTGCCAGCAGCGTCTCAACCGCCTTCGGCGGGGGGGCGACAGATACGCAGTATTTT.

A note on this clonotype: Compared with germline, one end of the junction differs, possibly owing to a read error. The chain combines TRBV3-1 with TRBJ1-1; D is undetermined. The CDR3 consists of 13 residues. CDR1 is LGHDT, CDR2 YNNKEL, per germline (reference sequence). CDR3 coding DNA: TGTGCCAGCAGCCAAGTCGCGAACACTGAAGTTTTCTTT. Translated, it gives CASSQVANTEVFF.

This clonotype was observed a few times. In nucleotides, the CDR3 is TGTGCCAGCTCACCGAGCCAATCCAATGGCTACACCTTC. This codes for CASSPSQSNGYTF. This chain uses TRBV18 with TRBJ1-2, with D unclear. Germline CDR1 reads KGHSH; CDR2 reads LQKENI. Trimming took off 3 bases at V and 6 bases at J, with 11 bases between the two ends. The CDR3 covers 13 residues.

This chain joins TRBV20-1 and TRBJ2-1, with 11 bases matching TRBD2. The CDR3 extends over 15 amino acids. Unmatched junction bases numbered 6, after V lost 6 bases and J lost 2 bases. Per the germline V gene, CDR1 is DFQATT and CDR2 is SNEGSKA (reference sequence). The CDR3 DNA follows: TGCAGTGCATCGGCTAGCGGGGGGCCCTACAATGAGCAGTTCTTC. Its translation is CSASASGGPYNEQFF.

The table lists this clonotype with many counts. The V and J genes are TRBV6-5 and TRBJ1-1, with D unresolved. Trimming shortened V by 4 bases and J by 2 bases, and 17 bases separated the two germline ends. The germline CDR1 and CDR2 sequences are MNHEY and SVGAGI. This CDR3 has 16 amino acids. The CDR3 DNA reads TGTGCCAGCAGTTCAGTCAGGAGGAGACCCAACACTGAAGCTTTCTTT. Its protein product is CASSSVRRRPNTEAFF.

As concerns this clonotype: This may be a read error, as it is one base from a much larger clone. The rearrangement links TRBV7-8 to TRBJ2-5, with a weak D call TRBD2 (6 bases). CDR1 is SGHVS, CDR2 FQNEAQ, per germline. The CDR3 consists of 17 residues. CDR3 amino acids: CARSLGRGLTEPETQYF. The DNA of the CDR3 is TGTGCCCGCAGCTTAGGGCGGGGTCTAACAGAGCCGGAGACCCAGTACTTC. The variable domain in full, with the rest retrieved from reference TRBV7-8 and TRBJ2-5, is GAGVSQSPRYKVAKRGQDVALRCDPISGHVSLFWYQQALGQGPEFLTYFQNEAQLDKSGLPSDRFFAERPEGSVSTLKIQRTQQEDSAVYLCARSLGRGLTEPETQYFGPGTRLLVL.

The table lists this clonotype with a few counts. The gene calls are TRBV5-1 and TRBJ2-5, with 11 bases matching TRBD2. V was pared by 4 bases and J by 1 base, with 6 bases of the junction left unmatched. Per the germline V gene, CDR1 is SGHRS and CDR2 is YFSETQ. The CDR3 runs to 16 residues. The CDR3, as DNA: TGCGCCAGCAGCGGGGCCCTAGCGGGGGGCCAAGAGACCCAGTACTTC. It is translated as CASSGALAGGQETQYF.

The CDR3 spells CASSVGNRVGGNTIYF. In DNA form, the CDR3 reads TGTGCCAGCAGCGTTGGGAACAGGGTAGGCGGAAACACCATATATTTT. The chain joins TRBV12-3 or TRBV12-4 to TRBJ1-3; D might be TRBD1 (6 bases). Between the trimmed V and J ends, which lost 6 bases and 4 bases, there was a span of 19 bases. This CDR3 is built from 16 residues.

This clonotype was counted a few times. A read error may account for a junction end that differs from germline. This chain connects TRBV7-7 to TRBJ1-1; the D is unclear. In germline, CDR1 is SSHAT, CDR2 FNYEAQ (reference sequence). The CDR3 contains 13 residues. Written as DNA, the CDR3 is TGTGCTAGCAGCCAATTCAAGAACACTGAAGCTTTCTTT. Translating gives CASSQFKNTEAFF.

The chain couples TRBV20-1 to TRBJ1-5, with 10 positions matching TRBD1. The junction had 3 bases not matched to a gene; V was cut back by 3 bases and J by 4 bases. The germline V gene has CDR1 DFQATT and CDR2 SNEGSKA (reference sequence). The CDR3 runs to 14 residues. CDR3 nucleotides: TGCAGTGCTAGTTGGACAGGGGGTAATCAGCCCCAGCATTTT. Translating gives CSASWTGGNQPQHF.